In its sample, the clone carrying this TCR beta chain ranks as medium-sized (0.01 to 0.1%). The assay was immunoSEQ multiplex PCR, and TCRdb's table has in-frame clones only and misses some. This sample has 39,000 or so clones; 86% occur once, and the top ten carry about 12%. Germline values: CDR1 GTSNPN, CDR2 SVGIG (reference sequence). This CDR3 is built from 13 residues. Trimming took 5 bases from V and 1 from J; bases not matched to a gene: 0. These data belong to a study of OX40 agonist ivuxolimab in advanced cancers. The J gene is TRBJ2-2, the V gene TRBV30; TRBD1 agrees at 8 bases. The sequence came from an adult with an advanced solid tumor such as melanoma, head and neck, liver or kidney cancer. Sequenced material: CD4+ or CD8+ T cells sorted from blood, taken in a trial of the OX40 agonist ivuxolimab. The chain's CDR3 is CAWDRGNTGELFF. CDR3 DNA: TGTGCCTGGGACAGGGGGAACACCGGGGAGCTGTTTTTT.